Shown below are 11 T cell receptor beta chains from a single sample sequenced in a study of blood T cells in healthy people across ages. Primers used in a second PCR of about 7 to 11 cycles were a sample-barcoded 5' primer and a J-beta primer mix. TCRdb itself ran the 5' RACE reads through MiXCR, one entry per CDR3 protein. Altogether more than 650,000 distinct CDR3 sequences are present, 22% being singletons, with the ten largest covering about 22%. Sequenced input: blood. Every receptor here comes from a man in his 70s in good health.

Many counts were recorded for this clonotype. The chain has TRBV7-2 and TRBJ2-5; D could derive from TRBD1 or TRBD2 (6 bases each). Per the germline V gene, CDR1 is SGHTA and CDR2 is FQGNSA. Trimming removed 1 base at V and 5 bases at J, with 14 bases between. This CDR3 spans 15 amino acids. The CDR3 DNA is TGTGCCAGCAGCTTAGGAACCACAGGGAGGGAGACCCAGTACTTC. Protein: CASSLGTTGRETQYF.

This chain uses TRBV3-1 with TRBJ2-2, with D possibly TRBD2 on 6 matching bases. CDR3 length: 17 residues. Germline loops: CDR1 LGHDT, CDR2 YNNKEL (reference sequence). V lost 5 bases, J lost 4 bases, and 20 bases lay in between. The CDR3 nucleotides are TGTGCCAGCAGCTACGTAGGCGGGGCAGCGCGCACCGGGGAGCTGTTTTTT. The encoded protein is CASSYVGGAARTGELFF.

This clonotype was seen a handful of times. The V gene is TRBV5-5, the J gene TRBJ2-7; D uncertain. The V gene lost 1 base and the J gene lost 3 bases, with 11 bases spanning the gap. Germline V gives CDR1 SGHKS, CDR2 YYEKEE (reference sequence). This CDR3 has 14 amino acids. The CDR3 protein is CASSLLERNYEQYF. CDR3 DNA sequence: TGTGCCAGCAGCTTGTTAGAGAGGAACTACGAGCAGTACTTC.

The genes are TRBV20-1 and TRBJ1-1; D ambiguous. The CDR3 sequence is 14 residues long. The germline CDR1 and CDR2 sequences are DFQATT and SNEGSKA (reference sequence). V was clipped by 1 base and J by 2 bases, with 11 bases between them. CDR3 DNA sequence: TGCAGTGCTAGAGTCGGGGTGGTAAACACTGAAGCTTTCTTT. This sequence encodes CSARVGVVNTEAFF.

There are a few counts of this clonotype. The chain joins TRBV4-1 to TRBJ2-5, with 9 bases lining up with TRBD2. The J call may be faulty, since TRBJ2-1 better matches the DNA end. The CDR3 contains 17 residues. The germline gives CDR1 MGHRA, CDR2 YSYEKL. CDR3 loop: CASSQEKGLAFYNEQFF. The CDR3 nucleotides are TGCGCCAGCAGCCAAGAGAAGGGACTAGCTTTCTACAATGAGCAGTTCTTC.

This clonotype turned up a few times. This chain joins TRBV7-2 and TRBJ2-3, with a weak D call TRBD2 (6 bases). Trimming shortened V by 8 bases and J by 6 bases, and 18 bases separated the two germline ends. The CDR3 is made up of 14 amino acids. Germline CDR1 reads SGHTA; CDR2 reads FQGNSA. The CDR3 protein is CASVGRERPDTQYF. In DNA form, the CDR3 reads TGTGCCAGCGTAGGGCGGGAAAGGCCCGATACGCAGTATTTT.

This clonotype was observed once. J is TRBJ1-5 and V is TRBV5-1, with D perhaps TRBD1 (6 bases). V was shortened by 4 bases and J by 2 bases, with 16 bases between the two germline ends. Germline-derived CDR1 and CDR2 are SGHRS and YFSETQ. This CDR3 is built from 16 residues. The CDR3 region is CASSPGGGLGNQPQHF. Here the CDR3 DNA reads TGCGCCAGCAGCCCTGGTGGGGGCCTAGGCAATCAGCCCCAGCATTTT.

The genes are TRBV27 and TRBJ2-2; D call uncertain. CDR1 is MNHEY, CDR2 SMNVEV, per germline (reference sequence). V dropped 6 bases and J dropped 1 base, with 18 bases sitting between them. The CDR3 consists of 17 residues. The CDR3 reads CASSPAGRFVNTGELFF. CDR3 bases: TGTGCCAGCAGCCCGGCAGGTAGATTTGTGAACACCGGGGAGCTGTTTTTT.

This clonotype has only a few counts. Since the CDR3 does not end with the conserved phenylalanine or tryptophan, this likely comes from a read error. This chain connects TRBV20-1 to TRBJ1-2, with a tentative D call TRBD1 (5 bases). Germline lookup yields CDR1 DFQATT and CDR2 SNEGSKA (reference sequence). The CDR3 consists of 16 residues. Trimming removed 5 bases at V and 5 bases at J, with 24 bases between. The CDR3 sequence is CSAARREQAVPYGYTL. DNA for the CDR3: TGCAGTGCTGCCCGAAGGGAACAGGCGGTCCCGTATGGCTACACCCTC.

This clonotype was seen a handful of times. CDR3 bases: TGCAGTGCTAGAAAGTTAGCGGGGGGGGCCAATGAGCAGTTCTTC. It codes for CSARKLAGGANEQFF. This chain uses TRBV20-1 with TRBJ2-1; 11 positions agree with TRBD2. The CDR3 totals 15 residues. Unmatched junction bases numbered 6, after V lost 2 bases and J lost 6 bases. Germline values: CDR1 DFQATT, CDR2 SNEGSKA (reference sequence).

There are a few counts of this clonotype. V gene TRBV19 combines with J gene TRBJ2-7, with D perhaps being TRBD1 or TRBD2 (5 bases each). This CDR3 region has 14 residues. V lost 3 bases, J lost 6 bases, and 15 bases lay in between. Germline CDR1 reads LNHDA; CDR2 reads SQIVND (reference sequence). The DNA for the CDR3 is TGTGCCAGTAGTATGTCCCAGGGAGTAGGCGAGCAGTACTTC. It translates to CASSMSQGVGEQYF.